This T cell receptor (beta chain) was retrieved from a study of PD-L1 blockade in urothelial cancer. In each PCR, synthetic TCR analog templates were spiked in. Using immunoSEQ multiplex PCR, the repertoire was profiled, and TCRdb retains in-frame clones only, with some absent. The repertoire has about 49,000 clones, 79% of them found once; the top ten carry 8.5% to 12%. Germline assignment: CDR1 SGHVS and CDR2 FQNEAQ. Trimming shortened V by 2 bases and J by 4 bases, and 10 bases separated the two germline ends. This CDR3 is 14 amino acids long. Regarding time point: pretreatment peripheral blood. The sample was PBMCs, taken around atezolizumab (anti-PD-L1) treatment. This sequence originates from a man in his 70s with urothelial cancer. The chain is built from TRBV7-8 and TRBJ2-3, with a weak D call TRBD2 (5 bases). CDR3 loop: CASSLLTSSDTQYF. The CDR3 nucleotides read TGTGCCAGCAGCTTACTTACTAGTTCAGATACGCAGTATTTT.